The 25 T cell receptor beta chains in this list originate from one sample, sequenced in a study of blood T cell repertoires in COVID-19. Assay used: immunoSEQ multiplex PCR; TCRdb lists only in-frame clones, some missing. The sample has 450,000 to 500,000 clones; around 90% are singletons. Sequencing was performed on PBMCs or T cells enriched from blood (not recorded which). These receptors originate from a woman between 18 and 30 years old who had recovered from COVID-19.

CDR3 DNA sequence: TGTGCCAGCAACTCAGGAGATACGCAGTATTTT. It translates to CASNSGDTQYF. This chain connects TRBV28 to TRBJ2-3; D ambiguous. CDR3 length: 11 amino acids. V gave up 7 bases and J gave up 5 bases, with 7 bases separating them. CDR1 and CDR2 (germline): MDHEN, SYDVKM.

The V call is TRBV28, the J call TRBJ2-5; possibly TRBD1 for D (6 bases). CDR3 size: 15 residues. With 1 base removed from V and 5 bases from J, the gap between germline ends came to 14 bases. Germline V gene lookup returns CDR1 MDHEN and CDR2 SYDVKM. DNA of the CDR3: TGTGCCAGCAGTTTATCAACCTTTACAGGGGAGACCCAGTACTTC. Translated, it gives CASSLSTFTGETQYF.

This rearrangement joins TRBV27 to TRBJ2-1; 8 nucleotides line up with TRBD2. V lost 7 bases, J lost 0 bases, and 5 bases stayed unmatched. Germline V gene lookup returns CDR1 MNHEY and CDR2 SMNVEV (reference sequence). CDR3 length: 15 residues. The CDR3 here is CASIQRGSSYNEQFF. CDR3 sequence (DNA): TGTGCCAGCATTCAGCGGGGGAGCTCCTACAATGAGCAGTTCTTC.

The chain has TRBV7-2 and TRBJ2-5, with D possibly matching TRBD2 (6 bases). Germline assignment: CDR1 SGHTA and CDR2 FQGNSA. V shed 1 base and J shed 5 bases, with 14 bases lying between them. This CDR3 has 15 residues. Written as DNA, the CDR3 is TGTGCCAGCAGCTTAGACGTGGAGGGTCGGGAGACCCAGTACTTC. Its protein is CASSLDVEGRETQYF.

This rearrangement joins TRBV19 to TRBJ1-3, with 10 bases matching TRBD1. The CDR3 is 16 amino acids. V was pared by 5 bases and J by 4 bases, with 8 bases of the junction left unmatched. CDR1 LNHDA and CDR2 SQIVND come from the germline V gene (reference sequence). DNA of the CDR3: TGTGCCAGTAGTGCCAGACAGGGGGCGAAAGGAAACACCATATATTTT. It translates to CASSARQGAKGNTIYF.

The CDR3 loop reads CASTRYREGDTGELFF. CDR3 sequence (DNA): TGTGCCAGCACCCGATACAGGGAGGGGGATACCGGGGAGCTGTTTTTT. The chain joins TRBV27 to TRBJ2-2, with TRBD2 as a possible D gene (7 bases). Germline values: CDR1 MNHEY, CDR2 SMNVEV (reference sequence). The CDR3 is 16 residues long. Deletions cut 7 bases from V and 5 bases from J, with 20 bases between.

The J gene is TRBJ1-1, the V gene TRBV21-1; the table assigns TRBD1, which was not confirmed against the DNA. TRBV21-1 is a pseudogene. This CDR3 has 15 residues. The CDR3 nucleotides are TGTGCCAGCACCATTTTGGGCCGCAGGAACACTGAAGCTTTCTTT. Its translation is CASTILGRRNTEAFF.

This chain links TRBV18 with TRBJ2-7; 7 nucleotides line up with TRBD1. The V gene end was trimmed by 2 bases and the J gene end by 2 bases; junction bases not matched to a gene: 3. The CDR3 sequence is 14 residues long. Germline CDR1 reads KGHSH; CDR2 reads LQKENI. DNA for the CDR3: TGTGCCAGCTCACCAACGGGGACAGCCTACGAGCAGTACTTC. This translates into CASSPTGTAYEQYF.

In DNA, the CDR3 is TGTGCCAGCAGCAACGGACTAGATTACAATGAGCAGTTCTTC. As protein: CASSNGLDYNEQFF. The chain combines TRBV7-9 with TRBJ2-1; the match to TRBD2 covers 7 bases. The CDR3 runs to 14 residues. Germline V CDR1 and CDR2: SEHNR, FQNEAQ (reference sequence). The V gene end was trimmed by 5 bases and the J gene end by 4 bases; junction bases not matched to a gene: 5.

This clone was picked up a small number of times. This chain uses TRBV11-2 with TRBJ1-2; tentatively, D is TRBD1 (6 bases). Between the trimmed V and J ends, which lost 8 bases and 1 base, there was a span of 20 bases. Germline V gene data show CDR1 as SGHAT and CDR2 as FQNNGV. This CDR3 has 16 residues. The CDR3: CASGFQSTGVNYGYTF. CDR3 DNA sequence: TGTGCCAGCGGTTTTCAATCGACAGGAGTTAACTATGGCTACACCTTC.

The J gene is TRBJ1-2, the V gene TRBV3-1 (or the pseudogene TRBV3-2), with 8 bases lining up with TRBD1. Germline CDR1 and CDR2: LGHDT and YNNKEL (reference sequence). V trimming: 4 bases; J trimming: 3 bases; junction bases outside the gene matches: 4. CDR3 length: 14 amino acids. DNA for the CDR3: TGTGCCAGCAGCCTAATGACAGGGGACTATGGCTACACCTTC. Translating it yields CASSLMTGDYGYTF.

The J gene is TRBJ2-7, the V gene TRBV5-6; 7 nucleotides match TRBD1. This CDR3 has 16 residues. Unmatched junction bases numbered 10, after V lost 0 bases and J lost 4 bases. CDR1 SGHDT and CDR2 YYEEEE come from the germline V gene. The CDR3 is CASSLESGTEEYEQYF. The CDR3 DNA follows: TGTGCCAGCAGCTTGGAGTCCGGGACAGAAGAGTACGAGCAGTACTTC.

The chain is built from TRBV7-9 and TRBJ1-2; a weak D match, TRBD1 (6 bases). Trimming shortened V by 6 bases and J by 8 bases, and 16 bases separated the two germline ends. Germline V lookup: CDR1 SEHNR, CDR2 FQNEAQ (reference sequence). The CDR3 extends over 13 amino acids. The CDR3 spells CASSRTGPGGYTF. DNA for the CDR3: TGTGCCAGCAGTCGAACAGGGCCAGGGGGCTACACCTTC.

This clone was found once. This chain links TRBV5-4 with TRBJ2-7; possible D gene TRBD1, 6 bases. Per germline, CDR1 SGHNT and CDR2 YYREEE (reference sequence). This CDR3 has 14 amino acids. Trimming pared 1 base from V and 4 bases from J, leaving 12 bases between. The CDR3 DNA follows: TGTGCCAGCAGCTTGAAACAGGGAACTTACGAGCAGTACTTC. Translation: CASSLKQGTYEQYF.

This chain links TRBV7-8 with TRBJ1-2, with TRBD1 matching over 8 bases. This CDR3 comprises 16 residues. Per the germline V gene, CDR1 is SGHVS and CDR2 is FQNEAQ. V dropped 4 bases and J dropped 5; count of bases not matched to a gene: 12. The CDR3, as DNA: TGTGCCAGCAGCTCCCGGCCCGGACAGGGAACATATGGCTACACCTTC. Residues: CASSSRPGQGTYGYTF.

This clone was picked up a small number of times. The CDR3 nucleotides read TGTGCCAGCAGCCCCCGGGAGGGGAGTGACTACAATGAGCAGTTCTTC. Its protein product is CASSPREGSDYNEQFF. The chain is built from TRBV5-6 and TRBJ2-1; TRBD2 aligns across 8 bases. J was trimmed by 3 bases and V by 4 bases; bases with no gene match: 9. Germline CDR1 reads SGHDT; CDR2 reads YYEEEE. The CDR3 spans 16 residues. The variable domain in full, completed from reference TRBV5-6 and TRBJ2-1, reads DAGVTQSPTHLIKTRGQQVTLRCSPKSGHDTVSWYQQALGQGPQFIFQYYEEEERQRGNFPDRFSGHQFPNYSSELNVNALLLGDSALYLCASSPREGSDYNEQFFGPGTRLTVL.

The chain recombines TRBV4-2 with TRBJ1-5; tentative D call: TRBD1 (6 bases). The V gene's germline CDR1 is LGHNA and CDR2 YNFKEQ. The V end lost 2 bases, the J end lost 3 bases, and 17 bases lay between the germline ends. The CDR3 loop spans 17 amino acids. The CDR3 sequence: CASSQTDSRLLNQPQHF. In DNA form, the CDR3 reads TGTGCCAGCAGCCAAACGGACAGTCGACTCCTCAATCAGCCCCAGCATTTT.

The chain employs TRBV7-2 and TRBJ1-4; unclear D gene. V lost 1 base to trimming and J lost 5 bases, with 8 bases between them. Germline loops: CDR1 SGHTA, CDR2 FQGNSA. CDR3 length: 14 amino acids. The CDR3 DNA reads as TGTGCCAGCAGCTTAGGCAACTTGAATGAAAAACTGTTTTTT. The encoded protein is CASSLGNLNEKLFF.

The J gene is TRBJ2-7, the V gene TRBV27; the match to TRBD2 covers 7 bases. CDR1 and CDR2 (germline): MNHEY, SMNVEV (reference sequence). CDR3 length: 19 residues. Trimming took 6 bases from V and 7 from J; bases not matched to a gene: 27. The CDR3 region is CASSPTGGGWANSQREQYF. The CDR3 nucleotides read TGTGCCAGCAGCCCAACGGGGGGAGGTTGGGCCAACAGCCAAAGGGAGCAGTACTTC.

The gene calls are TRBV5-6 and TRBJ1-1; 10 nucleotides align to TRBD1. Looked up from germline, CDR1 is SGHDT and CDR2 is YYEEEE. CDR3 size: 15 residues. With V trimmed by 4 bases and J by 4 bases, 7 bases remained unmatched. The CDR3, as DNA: TGTGCCAGCAGCCCTGGGACAGGGGCCGTCACTGAAGCTTTCTTT. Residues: CASSPGTGAVTEAFF.

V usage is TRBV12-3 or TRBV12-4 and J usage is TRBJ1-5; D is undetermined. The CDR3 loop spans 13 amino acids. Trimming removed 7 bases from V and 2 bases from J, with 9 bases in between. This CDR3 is CASTPDGNQPQHF. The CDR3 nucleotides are TGTGCCAGCACCCCAGATGGCAATCAGCCCCAGCATTTT.

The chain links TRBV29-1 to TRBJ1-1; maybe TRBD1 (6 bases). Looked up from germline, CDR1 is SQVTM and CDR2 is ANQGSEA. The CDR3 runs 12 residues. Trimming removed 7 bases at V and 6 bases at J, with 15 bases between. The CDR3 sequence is CSARQDAAEAFF. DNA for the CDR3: TGCAGCGCACGACAGGACGCGGCTGAAGCTTTCTTT.

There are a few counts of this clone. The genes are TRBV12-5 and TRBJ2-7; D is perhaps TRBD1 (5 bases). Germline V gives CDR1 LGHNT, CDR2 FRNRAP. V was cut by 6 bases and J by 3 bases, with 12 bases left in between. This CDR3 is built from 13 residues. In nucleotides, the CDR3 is TGTGCTAGTGGCCCTGGACAATTCTACGAGCAGTACTTC. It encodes CASGPGQFYEQYF.

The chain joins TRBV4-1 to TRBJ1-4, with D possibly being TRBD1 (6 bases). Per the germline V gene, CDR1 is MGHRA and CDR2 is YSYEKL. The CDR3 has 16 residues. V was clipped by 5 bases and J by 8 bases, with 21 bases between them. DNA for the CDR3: TGCGCCAGCAGCTCTATGTTGACAGGAGAAGGAGAAAAACTGTTTTTT. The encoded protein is CASSSMLTGEGEKLFF.

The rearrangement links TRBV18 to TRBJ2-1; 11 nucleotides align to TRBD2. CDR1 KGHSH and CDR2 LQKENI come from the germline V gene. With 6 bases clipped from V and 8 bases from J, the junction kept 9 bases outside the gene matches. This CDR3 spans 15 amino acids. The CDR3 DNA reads TGTGCCAGCTCGCTTAGCGGGGGGGCTCGGGATGAGCAGTTCTTC. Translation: CASSLSGGARDEQFF.